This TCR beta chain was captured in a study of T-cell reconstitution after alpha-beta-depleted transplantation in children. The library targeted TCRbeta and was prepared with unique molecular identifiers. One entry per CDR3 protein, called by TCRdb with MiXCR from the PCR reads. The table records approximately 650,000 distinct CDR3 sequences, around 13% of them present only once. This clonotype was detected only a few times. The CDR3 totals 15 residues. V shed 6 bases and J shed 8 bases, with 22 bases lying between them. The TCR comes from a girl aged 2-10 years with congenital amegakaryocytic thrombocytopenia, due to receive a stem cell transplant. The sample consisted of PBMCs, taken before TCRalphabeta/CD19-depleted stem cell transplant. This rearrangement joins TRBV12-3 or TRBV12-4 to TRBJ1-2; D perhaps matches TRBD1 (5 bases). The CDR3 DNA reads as TGTGCCAGCAGCCCCCAGGGACCGGCGAATAGGGGCTACACCTTC. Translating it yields CASSPQGPANRGYTF.